Below are 30 T cell receptor beta chains sequenced from a single sample in a study of control samples from healthy donors and cancer patients. TCRdb keeps only in-frame clones here, not all; method: immunoSEQ multiplex PCR. The profile shows approximately 82,000 clones, 87% of them singletons. What was sequenced was blood. Every receptor here comes from a man aged 50-59 years in good health.

Only one count was recorded for this clone. The chain uses TRBV7-8 and TRBJ2-7, with D perhaps matching TRBD2 (5 bases). CDR1 SGHVS and CDR2 FQNEAQ come from the germline V gene. This CDR3 contains 14 residues. V was shortened by 1 base and J by 2 bases, with 9 bases between the two germline ends. The chain's CDR3 is CASSLGAGPYEQYF. Written as DNA, the CDR3 is TGTGCCAGCAGCTTAGGTGCGGGTCCCTACGAGCAGTACTTC.

The CDR3 reads CASSPSFSTDTQYF. DNA for the CDR3: TGTGCCAGCAGCCCATCCTTTTCCACAGATACGCAGTATTTT. The V gene is TRBV14, the J gene TRBJ2-3; D is uncertain. Trimming removed 4 bases from V and 2 bases from J, with 10 bases in between. The germline V gene has CDR1 SGHDN and CDR2 FVKESK. This CDR3 spans 14 amino acids.

The CDR3: CASSPSQGDQPQHF. Written as DNA, the CDR3 is TGTGCCAGCAGCCCTAGCCAGGGCGATCAGCCCCAGCATTTT. The chain joins TRBV7-2 to TRBJ1-5; TRBD1 is a possible D gene (5 bases). Looked up from germline, CDR1 is SGHTA and CDR2 is FQGNSA. The CDR3 runs to 14 residues. Between the trimmed V and J ends, which lost 5 bases and 5 bases, there was a span of 13 bases.

This clone was seen just once. The CDR3 region is CASSQEAGGSEQYF. The CDR3 nucleotides read TGCGCCAGCAGCCAAGAAGCAGGGGGTAGCGAGCAGTACTTC. The J gene is TRBJ2-7, the V gene TRBV4-1; 7 nucleotides agree with TRBD1. Losses at the gene ends were 0 bases for V and 6 bases for J; bases not matched to a gene: 5. Per germline, CDR1 MGHRA and CDR2 YSYEKL. The CDR3 extends over 14 amino acids.

This clone was seen only once. The chain has TRBV5-1 and TRBJ2-7; 10 nucleotides line up with TRBD1. CDR1 SGHRS and CDR2 YFSETQ come from the germline V gene. J lost 1 base, V lost 0 bases, and 4 bases had no gene match. CDR3 length: 16 amino acids. The CDR3: CASSLGQGAMSYEQYF. The CDR3 DNA is TGCGCCAGCAGCTTGGGACAGGGGGCCATGTCCTACGAGCAGTACTTC.

The V and J genes are TRBV5-1 and TRBJ1-5, with D perhaps TRBD1 (5 bases). The CDR3 totals 17 residues. CDR1 and CDR2 (germline): SGHRS, YFSETQ. Trimming pared 4 bases from V and 4 bases from J, leaving 21 bases between. The CDR3 is CASSTDPQGVGNQPQHF. The CDR3 DNA is TGCGCCAGCAGCACCGACCCGCAGGGCGTTGGTAATCAGCCCCAGCATTTT.

This clone showed up just once. V gene TRBV9 combines with J gene TRBJ1-1; D unclear. This CDR3 region has 11 residues. Looked up from germline, CDR1 is SGDLS and CDR2 is YYNGEE. The V gene lost 3 bases and the J gene lost 11 bases, with 11 bases spanning the gap. CDR3 protein: CASSGRAGAFF. The CDR3 bases are TGTGCCAGCAGCGGACGGGCGGGCGCTTTCTTT.

The chain couples TRBV28 to TRBJ2-1; no clear D. Germline CDR1 MDHEN, CDR2 SYDVKM. The V end lost 8 bases, the J end lost 10 bases, and 15 bases lay between the germline ends. There are 12 residues in the CDR3. CDR3 sequence (DNA): TGTGCCAGCGCGATGGGTTTTAGAGAGCAGTTCTTC. Protein sequence: CASAMGFREQFF. Variable domain in full (rest from reference TRBV28 and TRBJ2-1): DVKVTQSSRYLVKRTGEKVFLECVQDMDHENMFWYRQDPGLGLRLIYFSYDVKMKEKGDIPEGYSVSREKKERFSLILESASTNQTSMYLCASAMGFREQFFGPGTRLTVL.

The chain has TRBV2 and TRBJ1-5; D ambiguous. The ends were cut back, 6 bases at V and 0 bases at J, with 12 bases in the middle. Germline-derived CDR1 and CDR2 are SNHLY and FYNNEI. The CDR3 runs to 15 residues. CDR3 DNA sequence: TGTGCCAGCAGGAAGGGCTTTGATAGCAATCAGCCCCAGCATTTT. It encodes CASRKGFDSNQPQHF. Supplemented by reference TRBV2 and TRBJ1-5, the full variable domain reads EPEVTQTPSHQVTQMGQEVILRCVPISNHLYFYWYRQILGQKVEFLVSFYNNEISEKSEIFDDQFSVERPDGSNFTLKIRSTKLEDSAMYFCASRKGFDSNQPQHFGDGTRLSIL.

This chain uses TRBV24-1 with TRBJ1-3; 7 bases agree with TRBD1. The germline V gene encodes CDR1 KGHDR and CDR2 SFDVKD. CDR3 size: 15 residues. Trimming took 4 bases from V and 1 from J; bases not matched to a gene: 3. The CDR3 protein is CATSDTRGSGNTIYF. CDR3 sequence (DNA): TGTGCCACCAGTGACACCAGGGGGTCTGGAAACACCATATATTTT.

The rearrangement links TRBV4-2 to TRBJ1-4; no reliable D call. The germline V gene encodes CDR1 LGHNA and CDR2 YNFKEQ. V gave up 6 bases and J gave up 7 bases, with 6 bases separating them. The CDR3 is made up of 11 amino acids. The CDR3 protein is CASRTSEKLFF. The CDR3, as DNA: TGTGCCAGCAGGACCAGTGAAAAACTGTTTTTT.

The chain has TRBV5-4 and TRBJ1-1; 7 bases are a match to TRBD1. The CDR3 is 14 residues long. The trim removed 3 bases at V and 5 bases at J, leaving 7 bases unmatched. CDR1 is SGHNT and CDR2 is YYREEE in the germline V gene (reference sequence). The DNA for the CDR3 is TGTGCCAGCAGCTCACCCCAGGGGGGAACTGAAGCTTTCTTT. Translating it yields CASSSPQGGTEAFF.

This clone was detected a few times. This chain connects TRBV5-1 to TRBJ1-2, with D uncertain. Germline CDR1 SGHRS, CDR2 YFSETQ. This CDR3 region has 18 residues. Trimming cost V 0 bases and J 5 bases, with 23 bases left between them. CDR3 amino acids: CASSLVRYGRGKEYGYTF. Here the CDR3 DNA reads TGCGCCAGCAGCTTGGTAAGGTACGGCCGCGGGAAGGAATATGGCTACACCTTC. The variable domain in full, with the rest retrieved from reference TRBV5-1 and TRBJ1-2, is KAGVTQTPRYLIKTRGQQVTLSCSPISGHRSVSWYQQTPGQGLQFLFEYFSETQRNKGNFPGRFSGRQFSNSRSEMNVSTLELGDSALYLCASSLVRYGRGKEYGYTFGSGTRLTVV.

This clone was detected only a few times. This chain joins TRBV6-2 or TRBV6-3 and TRBJ2-1; tentatively, D is TRBD2 (6 bases). The CDR3 covers 14 residues. CDR1 and CDR2 from the germline V gene are MNHEY and SVGEGT. Trimming removed 5 bases from V and 3 bases from J, with 11 bases in between. The CDR3 protein is CASSRPGDYNEQFF. CDR3 nucleotides: TGTGCCAGCAGTCGACCGGGAGACTACAATGAGCAGTTCTTC.

The chain couples TRBV6-5 to TRBJ1-1; D gene uncertain. Germline CDR1 and CDR2: MNHEY and SVGAGI. The CDR3 has 11 residues. Trimming cost V 7 bases and J 5 bases, with 8 bases left between them. CDR3 nucleotides: TGTGCCAGCACCGGACGGACTGAAGCTTTCTTT. It specifies CASTGRTEAFF.

V is TRBV9 and J is TRBJ1-6; no clear D gene. CDR1 and CDR2 (germline): SGDLS, YYNGEE. The CDR3 totals 14 residues. V was shortened by 1 base and J by 2 bases, with 4 bases between the two germline ends. CDR3 coding DNA: TGTGCCAGCAGCGTAAGCACCTATAATTCACCCCTCCACTTT. Translated: CASSVSTYNSPLHF.

A single count supports this clone. The chain carries TRBV5-1 and TRBJ1-1, with TRBD1 matching 7 bases. Germline assignment: CDR1 SGHRS and CDR2 YFSETQ. CDR3 size: 20 residues. The trim removed 5 bases at V and 1 base at J, leaving 23 bases unmatched. The CDR3 loop reads CASSPTLRDITGTENTEAFF. As DNA, the CDR3 is TGCGCCAGCAGTCCAACCCTGAGGGACATTACCGGGACAGAGAACACTGAAGCTTTCTTT.

As regards this clone: Other DNA sequences from this sample encode an identical CDR3 as well. This rearrangement joins TRBV5-6 to TRBJ1-6; 11 bases fit TRBD1. The CDR3 totals 15 residues. Per the germline V gene, CDR1 is SGHDT and CDR2 is YYEEEE. Trimming at V came to 3 bases and at J to 7 bases, leaving 3 bases not matched to a gene. For the CDR3, the DNA is TGTGCCAGCAGCTCGGGACAGGGGGAGAATTCACCCCTCCACTTT. Protein product: CASSSGQGENSPLHF.

This chain uses TRBV30 with TRBJ1-6; D unclear. Trimming pared 3 bases from V and 6 bases from J, leaving 9 bases between. This CDR3 has 13 amino acids. In germline, CDR1 is GTSNPN, CDR2 SVGIG (reference sequence). CDR3 in amino acids: CAWSRGSNSPLHF. In nucleotides, the CDR3 is TGTGCCTGGAGCCGGGGATCTAATTCACCCCTCCACTTT.

This clone was observed once. V gene TRBV30 combines with J gene TRBJ1-6; the D gene is possibly TRBD1 (6 bases). Germline CDR1 GTSNPN, CDR2 SVGIG (reference sequence). The CDR3 is 12 residues long. Trimming removed 4 bases from V and 10 bases from J, with 11 bases in between. The CDR3 spells CAWTGGRSPLHF. CDR3 sequence (DNA): TGTGCCTGGACCGGGGGCAGGTCACCCCTCCACTTT.

This clone was picked up one time. The genes are TRBV3-1 (or the pseudogene TRBV3-2) and TRBJ1-3; possibly TRBD1 for D (6 bases). CDR3 length: 16 residues. CDR1 and CDR2 (germline): LGHDT, YNNKEL (reference sequence). V was trimmed by 4 bases and J by 2 bases, leaving 15 bases between them. CDR3 loop: CASSRPPGATGNTIYF. The CDR3 DNA reads as TGTGCCAGCAGCCGCCCGCCGGGGGCGACTGGAAACACCATATATTTT.

The table lists this clone with a few counts. The V gene is TRBV9, the J gene TRBJ2-7; TRBD2 matches at 9 bases. Trimming took 4 bases from V and 7 from J; bases not matched to a gene: 18. This CDR3 spans 17 amino acids. Germline assignment: CDR1 SGDLS and CDR2 YYNGEE. CDR3 in amino acids: CASSPQVGSGGWGEQYF. For the CDR3, the DNA is TGTGCCAGCAGCCCTCAGGTGGGAAGCGGGGGGTGGGGAGAGCAGTACTTC.

This sequence joins TRBV7-3 and TRBJ2-1; 8 positions match TRBD2. The germline V gene has CDR1 SGHTA and CDR2 FQGTGA. The CDR3 is 16 amino acids. Germline trimming cut 5 bases from V and 10 bases from J; bases unmatched to any gene: 16. The CDR3 protein is CASSPRGATSSQEQFF. The CDR3 DNA reads TGTGCCAGCAGCCCGCGGGGGGCCACTAGCTCCCAAGAGCAGTTCTTC.

In its sample, this clone was seen once. The V and J genes are TRBV5-1 and TRBJ2-2; the match to TRBD2 covers 13 bases. The CDR3 loop spans 16 amino acids. CDR1 and CDR2 (germline): SGHRS, YFSETQ. V shed 7 bases and J 2 bases; nucleotides not matched to a gene: 5. For the CDR3, the DNA is TGCGCCAGCTTGGGACTAGCGGGACCCAACACCGGGGAGCTGTTTTTT. Translating it yields CASLGLAGPNTGELFF.

The rearrangement joins TRBV2 to TRBJ2-7; D remains unclear. V dropped 2 bases and J dropped 6 bases, with 14 bases sitting between them. CDR1 is SNHLY and CDR2 is FYNNEI in the germline V gene. The length of the CDR3 is 14 residues. CDR3 sequence reads: CASSENSVNCEQYF. The CDR3 nucleotides are TGTGCCAGCAGTGAAAATAGTGTTAACTGCGAGCAGTACTTC.

V is TRBV7-8 and J is TRBJ2-3, with D maybe TRBD2 (5 bases). The germline CDR1 and CDR2 sequences are SGHVS and FQNEAQ. The CDR3 runs to 13 residues. V lost 5 bases and J lost 6, with 12 bases in between. CDR3 DNA sequence: TGTGCCAGCAGCCTCGGGATGTTGGATACGCAGTATTTT. Translation gives CASSLGMLDTQYF.

This chain links TRBV5-1 with TRBJ1-1; 7 bases fit TRBD1. V gave up 1 base and J gave up 1 base; unmatched junction bases: 10. CDR1 is SGHRS and CDR2 is YFSETQ in the germline V gene. This CDR3 has 17 residues. Here the CDR3 DNA reads TGCGCCAGCAGCTTGTACGGCGGTTCAGGGGGGAACACTGAAGCTTTCTTT. This encodes CASSLYGGSGGNTEAFF.

This chain links TRBV18 with TRBJ2-5, with D possibly called TRBD1 or TRBD2 (6 bases each). V dropped 3 bases and J dropped 3 bases, with 14 bases sitting between them. The CDR3 covers 15 residues. Per germline, CDR1 KGHSH and CDR2 LQKENI. The CDR3 DNA reads TGTGCCAGCTCACCCCCGGGGGCTTCTAAAGAGACCCAGTACTTC. Translating it yields CASSPPGASKETQYF.

The gene calls are TRBV18 and TRBJ1-5, with D perhaps TRBD1 (5 bases). Trimming took 2 bases from V and 5 from J, leaving 7 bases between them. CDR1 is KGHSH and CDR2 is LQKENI in the germline V gene. The CDR3 sequence is 13 residues long. Here the CDR3 reads CASSPGGDQPQHF. The CDR3 DNA follows: TGTGCCAGCTCACCAGGGGGTGATCAGCCCCAGCATTTT.

The rearrangement joins TRBV3-1 (or the pseudogene TRBV3-2) to TRBJ1-3; no firm D call. Per the germline V gene, CDR1 is LGHDT and CDR2 is YNNKEL (reference sequence). V shed 1 base and J shed 5 bases, with 9 bases lying between them. The CDR3 loop spans 14 amino acids. The DNA for the CDR3 is TGTGCCAGCAGCCAAGGAGTCAGCAGAAACACCATATATTTT. Translated, it gives CASSQGVSRNTIYF.